This TCR beta chain is drawn from a study of cytomegalovirus exposure and HLA in healthy donors. Overall study findings and caveats: Rare sequences made up most TCRs, while some public TCRs were found in many donors. Association of a missense DCLRE1C variant with TCR beta V- and J-gene trimming was reported in a later analysis.

With respect to this clone: Its specificity is not known.

The PCR contained 60 Vbeta and 13 Jbeta primers. Measured with immunoSEQ multiplex PCR; TCRdb has only the in-frame clones, and not every one. Of some 200,000 clones listed, about 74% are singletons. This CDR3 contains 17 residues. Germline CDR1 and CDR2: SEHNR and FQNEAQ (reference sequence). Trimming took 10 bases from V and 3 from J, leaving 24 bases between them. This TCR was sampled from a man in his forties or fifties in good health and CMV-seronegative. Sequenced material: PBMCs. This rearrangement joins TRBV7-9 to TRBJ2-2; a weak D match, TRBD2 (5 bases). The CDR3 region has the DNA TGTGCCACCCCTCTTCGGACTGGCCCATGGGACACCGGGGAGCTGTTTTTT. Protein: CATPLRTGPWDTGELFF.